This TCR beta chain was recovered during a study of cytomegalovirus exposure and HLA in healthy donors. Study observations and caveats: In a later analysis, V- and J-gene trimming of beta chains associated with a DCLRE1C missense variant, replicated independently.

CDR1 and CDR2 from the germline V gene are MNHEY and SVGAGI. This CDR3 contains 14 residues. V gave up 5 bases and J gave up 5 bases; unmatched junction bases: 8. In the case of this clone: The antigen remains unidentified.

The PCR employed 60 Vbeta primers together with 13 Jbeta primers. Assay used: immunoSEQ multiplex PCR; TCRdb lists only in-frame clones, some missing. The sample records around 180,000 clones, 65% to 85% being singletons. What was sequenced was PBMCs. The receptor was isolated from a boy younger than 10 in good health and CMV-seronegative. The rearrangement joins TRBV6-5 to TRBJ1-1; 7 nucleotides match TRBD1. Written as DNA, the CDR3 is TGTGCCAGCAGTCCAGGGGGTAGTGGAACTGAAGCTTTCTTT. This sequence encodes CASSPGGSGTEAFF.